Below, 10 T cell receptor beta chains from the same sample are listed, as sequenced in a study of shared clonotypes between healthy human individuals. Sequenced by immunoSEQ multiplex PCR; TCRdb stores in-frame clones only, minus some. The sample records about 1.1 million clones, around 78% being singletons. The sequencing sample was made of memory CD4+ T cells from PBMCs. The sample's subset: CD45RA-negative fraction. The receptors derive from a young man in good health. Some clones in this sample may be carry-over from other donors' samples.

CDR3 protein: CASSQQGDADTQYF. The CDR3 DNA reads as TGCGCCAGCAGCCAACAGGGGGACGCAGATACGCAGTATTTT. The chain has TRBV5-1 and TRBJ2-3; TRBD1 matches 8 bases. The CDR3 spans 14 residues. Germline V lookup: CDR1 SGHRS, CDR2 YFSETQ. Trimming took 4 bases from V and 4 from J; bases not matched to a gene: 5.

V gene TRBV27 combines with J gene TRBJ2-7; D is possibly TRBD2 (5 bases). The CDR3 is 15 residues long. The V gene lost 6 bases and the J gene lost 5 bases, with 20 bases spanning the gap. Germline-derived CDR1 and CDR2 are MNHEY and SMNVEV (reference sequence). As DNA, the CDR3 is TGTGCCAGCAGCACCCCTCGGGGTGTGGGCCACGAGCAGTACTTC. It is translated as CASSTPRGVGHEQYF.

This clone was seen more than once but under ten times. The chain is built from TRBV6-1 and TRBJ1-1; 8 bases line up with TRBD1. Trimming cost V 6 bases and J 4 bases; bases outside gene matches: 7. Germline-derived CDR1 and CDR2 are MNHNS and SASEGT. The CDR3 covers 14 residues. CDR3 amino acids: CASSDQTGVTEAFF. The CDR3 bases are TGTGCCAGCAGCGACCAGACAGGGGTCACTGAAGCTTTCTTT.

V is TRBV20-1 and J is TRBJ1-1; TRBD1 agrees at 8 bases. This CDR3 is 11 amino acids long. V dropped 5 bases and J dropped 11; count of bases not matched to a gene: 7. Germline V gene sequence: CDR1 DFQATT, CDR2 SNEGSKA (reference sequence). CDR3 DNA: TGCAGTGCTCCTCAGGGGGCGCGGGCTTTCTTT. It is translated as CSAPQGARAFF.

The rearrangement links TRBV5-1 to TRBJ2-2; D might be TRBD1 (5 bases). Germline loops: CDR1 SGHRS, CDR2 YFSETQ. The CDR3 has 15 residues. Trimming removed 1 base from V and 3 bases from J, with 10 bases in between. Written as DNA, the CDR3 is TGCGCCAGCAGCTTGAGGGGCGTCGACACCGGGGAGCTGTTTTTT. It codes for CASSLRGVDTGELFF.

A few counts support this clone. V is TRBV6-1 and J is TRBJ1-2; tentatively, D is TRBD1 (5 bases). Germline CDR1 reads MNHNS; CDR2 reads SASEGT. Trimming removed 5 bases at V and 4 bases at J, with 11 bases between. The CDR3 is 13 residues long. This CDR3 reads CASSFTGGYGYTF. The CDR3 nucleotides are TGTGCCAGCAGTTTCACAGGAGGCTATGGCTACACCTTC.

J is TRBJ1-5 and V is TRBV6-1, with 9 positions matching TRBD1. Germline values: CDR1 MNHNS, CDR2 SASEGT. The CDR3 is made up of 14 amino acids. V lost 6 bases, J lost 6 bases, and 6 bases stayed unmatched. CDR3 residues: CASRQGAQVQPQHF. CDR3 DNA sequence: TGTGCCAGCAGACAGGGGGCACAAGTTCAGCCCCAGCATTTT.

V is TRBV29-1 and J is TRBJ2-7; no clear D gene. There are 12 residues in the CDR3. The V end was cut by 7 bases, the J end by 3 bases, with 13 bases between. CDR1 and CDR2 from the germline V gene are SQVTM and ANQGSEA. CDR3 nucleotide sequence: TGCAGCGCCTGCACCACCAACTACGAGCAGTACTTC. This translates into CSACTTNYEQYF.

This clone was seen a handful of times. CDR3 sequence: CASSEHRGLGQPQHF. The CDR3 nucleotides read TGTGCCAGCAGTGAACACCGGGGCTTGGGTCAGCCCCAGCATTTT. This rearrangement joins TRBV2 to TRBJ1-5; TRBD1 is a possible D gene (5 bases). The V end lost 2 bases, the J end lost 6 bases, and 14 bases lay between the germline ends. The CDR3 has 15 residues. The germline V gene encodes CDR1 SNHLY and CDR2 FYNNEI. Complete variable domain (other parts from reference TRBV2 and TRBJ1-5): EPEVTQTPSHQVTQMGQEVILRCVPISNHLYFYWYRQILGQKVEFLVSFYNNEISEKSEIFDDQFSVERPDGSNFTLKIRSTKLEDSAMYFCASSEHRGLGQPQHFGDGTRLSIL.

V gene TRBV6-5 combines with J gene TRBJ2-7; 8 bases are a match to TRBD2. Germline V lookup: CDR1 MNHEY, CDR2 SVGAGI. This CDR3 spans 13 amino acids. Trimming cost V 8 bases and J 2 bases; bases outside gene matches: 5. The CDR3 loop reads CASLQREPYEQYF. DNA of the CDR3: TGTGCCAGCCTACAGCGGGAGCCCTACGAGCAGTACTTC.